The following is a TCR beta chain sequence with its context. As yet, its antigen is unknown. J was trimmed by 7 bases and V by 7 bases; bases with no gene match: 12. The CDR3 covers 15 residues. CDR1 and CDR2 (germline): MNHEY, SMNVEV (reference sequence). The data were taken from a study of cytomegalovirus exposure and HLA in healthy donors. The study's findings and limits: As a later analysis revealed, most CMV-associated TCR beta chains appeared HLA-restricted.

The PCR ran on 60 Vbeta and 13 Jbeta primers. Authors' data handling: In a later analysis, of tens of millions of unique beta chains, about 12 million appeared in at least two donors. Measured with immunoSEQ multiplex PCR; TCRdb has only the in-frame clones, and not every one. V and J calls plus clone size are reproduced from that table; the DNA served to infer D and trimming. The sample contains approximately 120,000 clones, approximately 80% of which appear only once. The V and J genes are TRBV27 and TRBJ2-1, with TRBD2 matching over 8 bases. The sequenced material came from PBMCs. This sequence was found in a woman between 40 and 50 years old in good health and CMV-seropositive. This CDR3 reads CASTTGLGLPNEQFF. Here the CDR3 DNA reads TGTGCCAGCACCACGGGACTAGGATTGCCAAATGAGCAGTTCTTC.